These T cell receptor beta chains were read from a single sample in a study of cytomegalovirus exposure and HLA in healthy donors. Sequencing was performed with immunoSEQ multiplex PCR; in TCRdb, only in-frame clones are kept and a portion is missing. The sample consists of about 120,000 clones, about 73% of them appearing once. Material for sequencing was PBMCs. The receptors derive from a woman aged 25 to 45 in good health and CMV-seropositive. The CDR3 runs from the conserved cysteine through the conserved F or W. Each record gives: V gene, D gene, clone size, J gene, CDR3 protein, CDR3 DNA. The D gene is left open where the match is weak. Clone sizes are given selectively: once, few, many, or a class where the clone is expanded.

>TRBV5-1|.|.|TRBJ1-2
CASSRDTNYGYTF
TGCGCCAGCTCCCGGGACACCAACTATGGCTACACCTTC
>TRBV18|.|.|TRBJ2-3
CASSPESQPTFYTQYF
TGTGCCAGCTCACCGGAATCACAGCCCACATTTTATACGCAGTATTTT
>TRBV7-9|.|few|TRBJ1-2
CSSSLDQAYGYTF
TGTTCCAGCAGCTTAGACCAGGCCTATGGCTACACCTTC
>TRBV2|.|.|TRBJ1-2
CASNRGADYGYTF
TGTGCCAGCAATCGGGGGGCCGACTATGGCTACACCTTC
>TRBV7-6|.|.|TRBJ2-5
CASSFFTGERETQYF
TGTGCCAGCAGCTTTTTTACGGGGGAGAGAGAGACCCAGTACTTC
>TRBV19|.|few|TRBJ1-1
CASSGRGTTEAFF
TGTGCCAGTAGTGGGAGGGGGACCACTGAAGCTTTCTTT
>TRBV13|.|once|TRBJ2-1
CASSLEANYNEQFF
TGTGCCAGCAGCTTAGAAGCGAACTACAATGAGCAGTTCTTC
>TRBV6-6|.|.|TRBJ1-4
CASSLTVPATNEKLFF
TGTGCCAGCAGCCTGACAGTTCCCGCAACTAATGAAAAACTGTTTTTT
>TRBV4-2|TRBD2|.|TRBJ2-1
CASSQDIAGGPGNEQFF
TGTGCCAGCAGCCAAGATATAGCGGGGGGGCCGGGCAATGAGCAGTTCTTC
>TRBV4-3|.|once|TRBJ1-2
CASSRGRQGTTNYGYTF
TGCGCCAGCAGCCGAGGGCGGCAGGGGACGACTAACTATGGCTACACCTTC
>TRBV7-8|TRBD2|.|TRBJ2-5
CASSSLGLAGAPRTQYF
TGTGCCAGCAGCTCTTTGGGACTAGCGGGGGCCCCGCGGACCCAGTACTTC
>TRBV27|TRBD1|.|TRBJ1-4
CASSPTGEDGEKLFF
TGTGCCAGCAGTCCTACAGGGGAGGATGGTGAAAAACTGTTTTTT
>TRBV18|.|.|TRBJ2-5
CASSPPISAGQETQYF
TGTGCCAGCTCACCACCCATCTCGGCGGGGCAAGAGACCCAGTACTTC
>TRBV2|.|.|TRBJ1-5
CASGRDSNQPQHF
TGTGCCAGCGGGAGGGACAGCAATCAGCCCCAGCATTTT
>TRBV19|TRBD1|.|TRBJ1-3
CASSIDRAFSGNTIYF
TGTGCCAGTAGTATTGACAGGGCCTTCTCTGGAAACACCATATATTTT
>TRBV4-1|.|.|TRBJ1-5
CASSLGPGRGNQPQHF
TGCGCCAGCAGCCTCGGTCCGGGGAGAGGTAATCAGCCCCAGCATTTT
>TRBV29-1|.|.|TRBJ2-7
CSVGASPTYEQYF
TGCAGCGTTGGGGCTAGCCCTACCTACGAGCAGTACTTC
>TRBV5-1|.|.|TRBJ2-5
CASSLSGGHIQETQYF
TGCGCCAGCAGCTTGTCGGGGGGCCATATCCAAGAGACCCAGTACTTC
>TRBV2|.|.|TRBJ1-1
CASHLEVMNTEAFF
TGTGCCAGCCACTTAGAGGTGATGAACACTGAAGCTTTCTTT
>TRBV6-5|.|.|TRBJ1-3
CASSPTGNTIYF
TGTGCCAGCAGTCCCACTGGAAACACCATATATTTT
>TRBV4-3|.|.|TRBJ1-6
CASSQDGQPYNSPLHF
TGCGCCAGCAGCCAAGATGGACAGCCATATAATTCACCCCTCCACTTT
>TRBV5-1|TRBD1|.|TRBJ2-2
CASSQGQGIVTGELFF
TGCGCCAGCAGCCAAGGACAGGGGATTGTTACCGGGGAGCTGTTTTTT
>TRBV5-6|.|.|TRBJ2-3
CASSRTQNTQYF
TGTGCCAGCAGCCGAACACAAAATACGCAGTATTTT
>TRBV2|TRBD1|.|TRBJ2-7
CASRRTGESYEQYF
TGTGCCAGCAGAAGGACAGGGGAATCCTACGAGCAGTACTTC
>TRBV4-1|TRBD2|.|TRBJ2-3
CASSQLAGAYTDTQYF
TGCGCCAGCAGCCAGTTAGCGGGGGCCTACACAGATACGCAGTATTTT
>TRBV7-2|TRBD2|.|TRBJ2-3
CASSLAGLAANTQYF
TGTGCCAGCAGCCTGGCCGGACTAGCGGCGAATACGCAGTATTTT
>TRBV7-2|.|.|TRBJ2-7
CASSSRASSRSYEQYF
TGTGCCAGCAGCTCGCGGGCCTCGAGTCGCTCCTACGAGCAGTACTTC
>TRBV2|TRBD1|few|TRBJ1-2
CASRGDRASHGYTF
TGTGCCAGCAGGGGGGACAGGGCTTCCCATGGCTACACCTTC
>TRBV6-1|TRBD1|once|TRBJ1-2
CASSEYPGQANYGYTF
TGTGCCAGCAGTGAATATCCGGGACAGGCTAACTATGGCTACACCTTC
>TRBV18|.|few|TRBJ1-3
CASSPRSGSGNTIYF
TGTGCCAGCTCACCGCGGTCTGGGTCTGGAAACACCATATATTTT
>TRBV18|TRBD1|.|TRBJ1-2
CASSNTKMTGGAGYTF
TGTGCCAGCTCCAATACCAAGATGACAGGGGGCGCCGGCTACACCTTC